Listed below are T cell receptor beta chains from one sample, sequenced in a study of monozygotic twins with inflammatory bowel disease. TCRdb re-analyzed the 5' RACE reads; it lists each CDR3 protein once, without DNA. This sample contains approximately 330,000 distinct CDR3 sequences. Source material: blood. The receptors derive from a human donor with ulcerative colitis or Crohn's disease, or a healthy co-twin of an affected twin (not recorded which). Each CDR3 is given with its conserved first and last residue. The order of the fields is J gene, V gene, CDR3 protein.

J gene: TRBJ2-2
V gene: TRBV7-2
CDR3 protein: CASSPSREGGELCF

J gene: TRBJ2-1
V gene: TRBV20-1
CDR3 protein: CSARDAGRGAYNEQFF

J gene: TRBJ1-5
V gene: TRBV19
CDR3 protein: CASSTPGQSNQPQHF

J gene: TRBJ1-5
V gene: TRBV30
CDR3 protein: CAWSGGILGNQPQHF

J gene: TRBJ1-1
V gene: TRBV29-1
CDR3 protein: CSVISAGNGAFF

J gene: TRBJ2-2
V gene: TRBV23-1
CDR3 protein: CASSQPRELKNTGELFF

J gene: TRBJ2-3
V gene: TRBV5-1
CDR3 protein: CASFSQGTDTQYF

J gene: TRBJ2-1
V gene: TRBV21-1
CDR3 protein: CASSKEKEGGNEQFF

J gene: TRBJ2-5
V gene: TRBV15
CDR3 protein: CATSEGAAGETQYF

J gene: TRBJ2-7
V gene: TRBV28
CDR3 protein: CASSPLAVIRGEQYF

J gene: TRBJ2-2
V gene: TRBV6-6
CDR3 protein: CASSVGGTGELFF

J gene: TRBJ2-2
V gene: TRBV4-1
CDR3 protein: CASRSIRTGELFF

J gene: TRBJ2-7
V gene: TRBV29-1
CDR3 protein: CSVEWTGTADEQYF

J gene: TRBJ2-1
V gene: TRBV30
CDR3 protein: CAWRLRGEQFF

J gene: TRBJ2-1
V gene: TRBV5-5
CDR3 protein: CASSQPGAGGVNEQFF

J gene: TRBJ2-5
V gene: TRBV7-2
CDR3 protein: CASSPWTSGVETQYF

J gene: TRBJ2-7
V gene: TRBV28
CDR3 protein: CASSLGLAGALYEQYF

J gene: TRBJ2-7
V gene: TRBV11-2
CDR3 protein: CASSPTPPGVLTYEQYF

J gene: TRBJ1-5
V gene: TRBV28
CDR3 protein: CASSFLSYRDRGVQPQHF

J gene: TRBJ2-5
V gene: TRBV9
CDR3 protein: CASSVANRGETQYF

J gene: TRBJ1-5
V gene: TRBV28
CDR3 protein: CASSYIGGSGNQPQHF

J gene: TRBJ1-2
V gene: TRBV6-5
CDR3 protein: CASSGGLVYGYTF

J gene: TRBJ2-3
V gene: TRBV2
CDR3 protein: CASSEGGDTDTQYF

J gene: TRBJ2-5
V gene: TRBV28
CDR3 protein: CASSAPRQAGEETQYF

J gene: TRBJ2-5
V gene: TRBV3-1
CDR3 protein: CASSQRAPSGGGNQYF

J gene: TRBJ2-1
V gene: TRBV7-9
CDR3 protein: CASSSRDSNTYNEQFF

J gene: TRBJ1-1
V gene: TRBV5-1
CDR3 protein: CASSSLMGGTEAFF

J gene: TRBJ2-1
V gene: TRBV5-5
CDR3 protein: CASSLLLQITDEQFF

J gene: TRBJ2-1
V gene: TRBV6-4
CDR3 protein: CASPLKSYHNEQFF

J gene: TRBJ2-4
V gene: TRBV24-1
CDR3 protein: CATSEGLAGVAKNIQYF

J gene: TRBJ1-1
V gene: TRBV5-1
CDR3 protein: CASRARDENTEAFF

J gene: TRBJ2-3
V gene: TRBV10-3
CDR3 protein: CAITVSPEKTDTQYF

J gene: TRBJ2-3
V gene: TRBV20-1
CDR3 protein: CSAKTYKIAGVNTDTQYF

J gene: TRBJ1-5
V gene: TRBV9
CDR3 protein: CASSGGQSNQPQHF

J gene: TRBJ1-1
V gene: TRBV14
CDR3 protein: CASSQTVYGGAFF

J gene: TRBJ2-7
V gene: TRBV12-3/TRBV12-4
CDR3 protein: CASSLAGTGRNYEQYF

J gene: TRBJ1-2
V gene: TRBV7-2
CDR3 protein: CASRNGQVIYGYTF

J gene: TRBJ1-1
V gene: TRBV5-1
CDR3 protein: CASSQARQEDEAFF

J gene: TRBJ2-1
V gene: TRBV3-1
CDR3 protein: CASSHGSGEQFF

J gene: TRBJ1-2
V gene: TRBV9
CDR3 protein: CASSGTGRSYGYTF

J gene: TRBJ2-3
V gene: TRBV3-1
CDR3 protein: CASSQDTVLSRAASTDTQYF

J gene: TRBJ2-1
V gene: TRBV3-1
CDR3 protein: CASSQKQGMGFNEQFF

J gene: TRBJ1-1
V gene: TRBV11-3
CDR3 protein: CASSFDGTSNTEAFF